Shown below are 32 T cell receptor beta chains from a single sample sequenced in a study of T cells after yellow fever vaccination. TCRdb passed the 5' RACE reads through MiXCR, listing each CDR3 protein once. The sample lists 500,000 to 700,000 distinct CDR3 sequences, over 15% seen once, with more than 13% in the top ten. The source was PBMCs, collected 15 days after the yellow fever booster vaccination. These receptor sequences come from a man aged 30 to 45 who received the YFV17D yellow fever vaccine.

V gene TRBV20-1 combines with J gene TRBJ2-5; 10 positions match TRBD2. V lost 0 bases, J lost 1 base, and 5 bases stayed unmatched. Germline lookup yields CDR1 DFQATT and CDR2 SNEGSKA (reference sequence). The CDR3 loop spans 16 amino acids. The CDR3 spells CSARDLTSGIQETQYF. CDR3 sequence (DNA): TGCAGTGCTAGAGATCTTACTAGCGGGATCCAAGAGACCCAGTACTTC.

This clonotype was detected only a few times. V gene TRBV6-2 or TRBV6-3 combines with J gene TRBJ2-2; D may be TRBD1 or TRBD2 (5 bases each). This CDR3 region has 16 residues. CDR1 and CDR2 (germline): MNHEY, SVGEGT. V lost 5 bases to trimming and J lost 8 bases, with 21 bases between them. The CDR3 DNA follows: TGTGCCAGCAGTAATACCTGGGACCCCACGTCAGGGGAGCTGTTTTTT. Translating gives CASSNTWDPTSGELFF.

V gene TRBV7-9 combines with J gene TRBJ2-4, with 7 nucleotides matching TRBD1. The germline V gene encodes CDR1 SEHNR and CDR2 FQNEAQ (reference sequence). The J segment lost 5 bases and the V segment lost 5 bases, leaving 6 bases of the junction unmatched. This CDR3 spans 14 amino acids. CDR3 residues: CASSDDRAENIQYF. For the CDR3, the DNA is TGTGCCAGCAGCGACGACAGGGCGGAAAACATTCAGTACTTC. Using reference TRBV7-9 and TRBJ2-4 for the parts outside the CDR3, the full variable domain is DTGVSQNPRHKITKRGQNVTFRCDPISEHNRLYWYRQTLGQGPEFLTYFQNEAQLEKSRLLSDRFSAERPKGSFSTLEIQRTEQGDSAMYLCASSDDRAENIQYFGAGTRLSVL.

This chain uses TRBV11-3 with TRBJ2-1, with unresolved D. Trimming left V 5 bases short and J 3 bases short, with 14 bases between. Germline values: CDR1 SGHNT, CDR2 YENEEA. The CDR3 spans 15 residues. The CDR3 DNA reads TGTGCCAGCAGCCCCCCGGGCGGCGGCTACAATGAGCAGTTCTTC. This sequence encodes CASSPPGGGYNEQFF.

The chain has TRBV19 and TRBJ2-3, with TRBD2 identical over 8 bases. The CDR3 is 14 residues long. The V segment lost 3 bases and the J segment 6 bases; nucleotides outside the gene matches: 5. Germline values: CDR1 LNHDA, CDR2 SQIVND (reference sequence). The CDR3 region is CASSIGLAGDTQYF. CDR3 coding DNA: TGTGCCAGTAGTATCGGGCTAGCGGGCGATACGCAGTATTTT.

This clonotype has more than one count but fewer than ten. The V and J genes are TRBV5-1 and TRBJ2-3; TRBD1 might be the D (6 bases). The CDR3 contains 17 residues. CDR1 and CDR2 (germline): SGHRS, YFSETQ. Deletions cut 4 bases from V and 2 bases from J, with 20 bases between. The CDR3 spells CASSKGNTGIATDTQYF. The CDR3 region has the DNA TGCGCCAGCAGCAAAGGAAATACAGGGATAGCCACAGATACGCAGTATTTT.

The CDR3 loop reads CSARGDRGGYEQYF. The CDR3 DNA sequence: TGCAGTGCTAGAGGAGACAGAGGAGGCTACGAGCAGTACTTC. This sequence joins TRBV20-1 and TRBJ2-7; either TRBD1 or TRBD2 may supply D (5 bases each). The germline gives CDR1 DFQATT, CDR2 SNEGSKA (reference sequence). The CDR3 loop spans 14 amino acids. V was trimmed by 1 base and J by 3 bases, leaving 13 bases between them.

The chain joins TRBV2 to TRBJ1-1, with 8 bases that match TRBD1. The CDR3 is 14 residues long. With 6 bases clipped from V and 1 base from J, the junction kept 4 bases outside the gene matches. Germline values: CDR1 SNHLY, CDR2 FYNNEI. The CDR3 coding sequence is TGTGCCAGCAGCGGACAGGGAGGGAACACTGAAGCTTTCTTT. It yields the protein CASSGQGGNTEAFF.

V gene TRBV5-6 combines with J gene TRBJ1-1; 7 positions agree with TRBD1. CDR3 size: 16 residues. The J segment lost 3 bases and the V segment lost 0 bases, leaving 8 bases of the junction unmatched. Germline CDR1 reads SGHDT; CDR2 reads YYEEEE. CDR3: CASSLGGRGSDTEAFF. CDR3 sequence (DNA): TGTGCCAGCAGCTTGGGCGGCAGGGGGTCGGACACTGAAGCTTTCTTT.

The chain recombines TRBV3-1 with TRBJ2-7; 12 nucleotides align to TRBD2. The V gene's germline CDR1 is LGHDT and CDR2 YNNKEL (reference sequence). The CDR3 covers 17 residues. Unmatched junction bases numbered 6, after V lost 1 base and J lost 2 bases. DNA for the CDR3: TGTGCCAGCAGCCAAGGCGTCCTAGCGGGAGGGCCCTACGAGCAGTACTTC. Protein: CASSQGVLAGGPYEQYF.

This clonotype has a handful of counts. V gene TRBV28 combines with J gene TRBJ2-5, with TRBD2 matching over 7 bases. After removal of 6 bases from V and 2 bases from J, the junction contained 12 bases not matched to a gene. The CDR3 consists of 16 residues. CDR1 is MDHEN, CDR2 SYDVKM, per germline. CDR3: CASSPPRESTQETQYF. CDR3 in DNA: TGTGCCAGCAGCCCTCCGCGGGAGAGCACGCAAGAGACCCAGTACTTC.

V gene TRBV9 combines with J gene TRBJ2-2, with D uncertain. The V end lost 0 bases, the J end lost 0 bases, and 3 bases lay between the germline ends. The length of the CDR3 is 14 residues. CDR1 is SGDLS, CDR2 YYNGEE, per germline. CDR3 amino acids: CASSVGPNTGELFF. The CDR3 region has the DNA TGTGCCAGCAGCGTAGGTCCGAACACCGGGGAGCTGTTTTTT.

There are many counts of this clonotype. The CDR3, as DNA: TGTGCCAGCAGCGCCGGACAGGGAGTAGGCTACACCTTC. It encodes CASSAGQGVGYTF. The V and J genes are TRBV12-3 or TRBV12-4 and TRBJ1-2; 8 nucleotides line up with TRBD1. The length of the CDR3 is 13 residues. The junction had 8 bases not matched to a gene; V was cut back by 6 bases and J by 8 bases.

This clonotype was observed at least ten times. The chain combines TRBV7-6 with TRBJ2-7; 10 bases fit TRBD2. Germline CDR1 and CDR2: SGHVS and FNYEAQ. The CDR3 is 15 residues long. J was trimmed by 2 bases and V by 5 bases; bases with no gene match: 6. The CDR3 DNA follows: TGTGCCAGCAGCAGATTAGCGGGAGGACCCTACGAGCAGTACTTC. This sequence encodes CASSRLAGGPYEQYF.

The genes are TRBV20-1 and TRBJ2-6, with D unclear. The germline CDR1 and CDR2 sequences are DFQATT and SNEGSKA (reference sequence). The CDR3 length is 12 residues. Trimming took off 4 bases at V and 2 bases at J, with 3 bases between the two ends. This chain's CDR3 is CSAKPGANVLTF. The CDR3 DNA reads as TGCAGTGCTAAGCCTGGGGCCAACGTCCTGACTTTC.

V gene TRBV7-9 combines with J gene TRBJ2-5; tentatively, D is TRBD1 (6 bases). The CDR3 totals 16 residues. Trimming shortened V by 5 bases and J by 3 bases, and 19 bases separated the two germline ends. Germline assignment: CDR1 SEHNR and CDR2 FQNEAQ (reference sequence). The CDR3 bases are TGTGCCAGCAGCCGACACGCCTCCAGGGGAGAAGAGACCCAGTACTTC. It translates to CASSRHASRGEETQYF.

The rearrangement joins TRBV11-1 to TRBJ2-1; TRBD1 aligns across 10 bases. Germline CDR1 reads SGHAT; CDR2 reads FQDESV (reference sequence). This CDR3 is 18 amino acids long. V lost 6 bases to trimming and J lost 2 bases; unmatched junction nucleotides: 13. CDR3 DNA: TGTGCCAGCAGTCCGTGGGACAGGGGTCCCGAACCCTACAATGAGCAGTTCTTC. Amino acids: CASSPWDRGPEPYNEQFF.

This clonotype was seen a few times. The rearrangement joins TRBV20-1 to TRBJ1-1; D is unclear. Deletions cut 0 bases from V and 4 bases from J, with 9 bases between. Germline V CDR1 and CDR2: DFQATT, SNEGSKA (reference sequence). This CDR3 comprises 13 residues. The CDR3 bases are TGCAGTGCTAGAGAAGCCCGGAGCACTGAAGCTTTCTTT. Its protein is CSAREARSTEAFF.

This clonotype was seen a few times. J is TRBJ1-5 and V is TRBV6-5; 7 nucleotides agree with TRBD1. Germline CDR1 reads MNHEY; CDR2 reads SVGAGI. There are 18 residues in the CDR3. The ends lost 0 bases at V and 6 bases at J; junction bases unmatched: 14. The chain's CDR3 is CASSYSVGERQGVQPQHF. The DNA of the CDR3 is TGTGCCAGCAGTTACTCGGTCGGTGAACGACAGGGAGTTCAGCCCCAGCATTTT.

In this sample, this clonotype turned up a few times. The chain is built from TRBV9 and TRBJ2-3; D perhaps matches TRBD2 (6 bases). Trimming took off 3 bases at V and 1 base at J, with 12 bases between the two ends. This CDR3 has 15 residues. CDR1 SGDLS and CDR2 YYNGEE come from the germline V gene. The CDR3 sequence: CASSDGGAGTDTQYF. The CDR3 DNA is TGTGCCAGCAGCGATGGCGGGGCGGGCACAGATACGCAGTATTTT. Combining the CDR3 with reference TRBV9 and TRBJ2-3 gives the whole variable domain DSGVTQTPKHLITATGQRVTLRCSPRSGDLSVYWYQQSLDQGLQFLIQYYNGEERAKGNILERFSAQQFPDLHSELNLSSLELGDSALYFCASSDGGAGTDTQYFGPGTRLTVL.

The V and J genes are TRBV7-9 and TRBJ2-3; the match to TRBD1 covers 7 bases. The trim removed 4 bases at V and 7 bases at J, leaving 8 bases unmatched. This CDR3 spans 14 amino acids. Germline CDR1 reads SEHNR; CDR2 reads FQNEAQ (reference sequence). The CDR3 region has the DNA TGTGCCAGCAGCTCACCGGGACAGCCATATACGCAGTATTTT. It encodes CASSSPGQPYTQYF.

CDR3 protein: CASSLNSGSYLETQYF. The CDR3 bases are TGTGCCAGCAGCTTAAATAGCGGGAGCTATTTAGAGACCCAGTACTTC. The chain links TRBV7-7 to TRBJ2-5; 9 bases map to TRBD2. The CDR3 is made up of 16 amino acids. The junction had 8 bases not matched to a gene; V was cut back by 2 bases and J by 4 bases. Germline assignment: CDR1 SSHAT and CDR2 FNYEAQ (reference sequence).

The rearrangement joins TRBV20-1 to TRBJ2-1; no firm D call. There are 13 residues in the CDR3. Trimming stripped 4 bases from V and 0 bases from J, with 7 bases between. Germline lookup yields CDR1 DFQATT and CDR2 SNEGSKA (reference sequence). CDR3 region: CSAMQSSYNEQFF. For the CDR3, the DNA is TGCAGTGCTATGCAGAGCTCCTACAATGAGCAGTTCTTC.

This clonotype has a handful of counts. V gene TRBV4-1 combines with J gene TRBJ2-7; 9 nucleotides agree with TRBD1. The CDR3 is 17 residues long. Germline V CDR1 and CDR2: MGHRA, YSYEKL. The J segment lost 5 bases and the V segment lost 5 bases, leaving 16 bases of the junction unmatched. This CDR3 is CASSAKVSGQGTNEQYF. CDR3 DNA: TGCGCCAGCAGCGCCAAGGTGTCCGGACAGGGGACTAACGAGCAGTACTTC.

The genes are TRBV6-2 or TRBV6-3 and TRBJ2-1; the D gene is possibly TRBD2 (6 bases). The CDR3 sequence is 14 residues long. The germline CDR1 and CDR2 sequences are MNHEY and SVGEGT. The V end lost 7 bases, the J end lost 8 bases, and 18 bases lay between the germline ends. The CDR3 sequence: CASTQEGLSHEQFF. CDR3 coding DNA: TGTGCCAGCACCCAGGAGGGACTGTCCCATGAGCAGTTCTTC.

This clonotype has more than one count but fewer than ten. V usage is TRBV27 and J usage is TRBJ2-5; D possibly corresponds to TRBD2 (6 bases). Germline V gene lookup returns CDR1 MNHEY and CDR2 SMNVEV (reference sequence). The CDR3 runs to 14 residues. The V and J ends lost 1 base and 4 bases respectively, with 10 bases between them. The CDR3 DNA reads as TGTGCCAGCAGTTTATTTACCGGGGGAGAGACCCAGTACTTC. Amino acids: CASSLFTGGETQYF.

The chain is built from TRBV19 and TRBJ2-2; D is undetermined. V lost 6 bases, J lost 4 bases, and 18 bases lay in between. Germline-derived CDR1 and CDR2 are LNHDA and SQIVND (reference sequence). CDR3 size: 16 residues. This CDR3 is CASRPPTSLFTGELFF. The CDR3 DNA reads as TGTGCCAGTAGACCCCCTACCTCGCTTTTCACCGGGGAGCTGTTTTTT.

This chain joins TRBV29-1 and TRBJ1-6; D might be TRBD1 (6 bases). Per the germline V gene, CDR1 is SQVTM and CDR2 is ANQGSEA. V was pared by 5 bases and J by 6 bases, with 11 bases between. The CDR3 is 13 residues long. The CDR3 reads CSVLTGSNSPLHF. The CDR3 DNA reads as TGCAGCGTTCTGACAGGCTCTAATTCACCCCTCCACTTT.

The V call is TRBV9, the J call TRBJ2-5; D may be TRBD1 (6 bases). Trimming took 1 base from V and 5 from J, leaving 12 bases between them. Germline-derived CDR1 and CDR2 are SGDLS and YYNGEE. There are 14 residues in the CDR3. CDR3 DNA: TGTGCCAGCAGCGTATCTTCAGGGGACGAGACCCAGTACTTC. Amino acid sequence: CASSVSSGDETQYF.

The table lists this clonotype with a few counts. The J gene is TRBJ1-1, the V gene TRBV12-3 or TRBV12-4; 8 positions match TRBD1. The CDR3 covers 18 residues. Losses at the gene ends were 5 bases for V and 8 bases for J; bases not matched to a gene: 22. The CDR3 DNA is TGTGCCAGCAGTCCGCGCGGGGGGACAGGCGTCGGTCCAAGGGAAGCTTTCTTT. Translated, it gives CASSPRGGTGVGPREAFF.

The CDR3 loop reads CASRTGGFVDEQFF. CDR3 coding DNA: TGTGCCAGCAGAACAGGGGGCTTTGTGGATGAGCAGTTCTTC. This sequence joins TRBV28 and TRBJ2-1; 9 nucleotides line up with TRBD1. Unmatched junction bases numbered 8, after V lost 6 bases and J lost 8 bases. CDR1 and CDR2 from the germline V gene are MDHEN and SYDVKM. This CDR3 has 14 amino acids. The variable domain in full, completed from reference TRBV28 and TRBJ2-1, reads DVKVTQSSRYLVKRTGEKVFLECVQDMDHENMFWYRQDPGLGLRLIYFSYDVKMKEKGDIPEGYSVSREKKERFSLILESASTNQTSMYLCASRTGGFVDEQFFGPGTRLTVL.

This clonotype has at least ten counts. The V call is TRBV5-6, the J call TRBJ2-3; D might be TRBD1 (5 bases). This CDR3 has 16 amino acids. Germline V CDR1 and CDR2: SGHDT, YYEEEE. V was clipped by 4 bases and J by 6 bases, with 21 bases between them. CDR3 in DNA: TGTGCCAGCAGCCGAACGATAGGGGCTGCTGGTGATACGCAGTATTTT. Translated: CASSRTIGAAGDTQYF.